The T cell receptor (beta chain) under discussion was sequenced for a study of shared clonotypes between healthy human individuals (dated by TCRdb to the early 2020s). Concerning the study at large: The cohort included a few men and a couple of women between 18 and 49 years of age. To increase sequencing depth and limit assay-specific biases, different laboratories used diverse techniques to prepare libraries and sequence TCR repertoires. Blood TCR repertoires of a handful of healthy adults were deeply sequenced to estimate repertoire size and the extent of clonotype sharing between individuals. For each donor, three plates each were used for CD4 naive and CD4 memory, two plates were used for CD8 naive, and one plate was used for CD8 memory. Between about 0.85 and 9.5 billion PBMCs per donor were obtained by leukapheresis.

Using the deep immunoSEQ assay, TCR CDR3 regions were amplified from genomic DNA by multiplex PCR. Extracted genomic DNA from each cell subset was spread evenly across all wells of several immunoSEQ 96-well plates, with each plate serving as a replicate. Each replicate PCR for sorted subsets received roughly 0.2 ug genomic DNA, equal to about 30,000 T cell genomes. Purified libraries were measured with a Qubit 3.0 fluorometer, size-checked on a Bioanalyzer 2100, and measured again with the KAPA Library Quantification kit. Each immunoSEQ 96-well plate was sequenced on its own single-read 150-cycle Illumina NextSeq 550 flow cell. As for how the authors treated the data: Because the immunoSEQ output included only junctional sequences and no quality scores, the filtering could not be the same as the filtering used for full-length reads. To assign V/J genes and CDR3, sequences were annotated using PyIR, a Python wrapper for IgBLAST v1.9, with IMGT germline references. Reads with weak V/J assignments (E-value above 1e-6), missing CDR3, stop codons, out-of-frame junctions, or ambiguous translated residues were removed. V3J clonotypes were defined as sequences sharing an identical inferred V gene, J gene, and CDR3 amino acid sequence. To compute the percentage overlap between repertoires, the number of shared unique clonotypes was divided by the size of the smaller repertoire. Repertoire richness was assessed with RTK rarefaction, the Chao1 estimator, and Recon v2.1 estimates of unobserved clonotypes. Generation probabilities were computed with OLGA for all TCRbeta clonotypes obtained by the gDNA method from a few donors. TCRdb re-hosts the immuneACCESS table, in-frame sequences only. Its copies lack some clones; in the studies checked, an unresolved V gene accounts for under half of them, and the cause for the rest is not known. V, J and clone size were drawn from that table, and D and trimming were deduced from the DNA. A total of hundreds of thousands of clones appear in this sample, almost 97% of them only once. About 0.054% of the sample rests with the top ten.

Paper-wide results and their limitations: Incomplete sequencing was indicated by rarefaction of sorted-subset datasets, despite the large sequencing depth. Compared with non-shared clonotypes, clonotypes shared by all four sorted-subset donors had higher generation probabilities. Sharing across four donors was observed for 5% to 6.5% of naive CD4, 3.5% of naive CD8, 2% to 2.5% of memory CD4, and around 0.4% of memory CD8 clonotypes. Naive subsets generally had larger estimated clonotype richness than memory subsets did. Sampling was restricted to blood, and TCR repertoires in tissue are likely to differ from TCR repertoires in blood. The small number of donors limited the genetic and exposure-history diversity represented. Pairwise subsampling indicated that sequencing depth was expected to affect the degree of clonotype sharing among donors.

The donors were healthy, HIV-negative adults who had no recently reported acute infections or vaccinations. Every donor was a Caucasian adult residing in Nashville, Tennessee, USA. CD4+ T cells were enriched through magnetic negative selection, after which naive cells were positively selected on CD45RA and the remaining negative fraction served as the memory subset. Blood was obtained by leukapheresis, after which PBMCs were separated by Ficoll-Histopaque density gradient centrifugation and cryopreserved in liquid nitrogen vapor phase. Purity and quantity of every magnetically sorted T cell population were checked by analytical flow cytometry. Genomic DNA was isolated from each sorted fraction and quantified by UV absorbance on a Nanodrop 2000c. On this clone: This receptor's antigen is unknown. Within one base of it there is no much larger clone, and no base qualities were kept.

Counted from cysteine to phenylalanine, this CDR3 has 14 amino acids. Here the CDR3 DNA is all that survives: 42 bases in frame from base 1. CDR1 MGHRA and CDR2 YSYEKL are derived from the germline V gene. The chain uses TRBV4-1 and TRBJ2-5; the D gene is not confidently resolved. The DNA end lines up better with TRBJ2-7; the J call may be wrong. The clonotype comes from a woman in her twenties or thirties in good health. Sequencing used naive CD4+ T cells sorted from blood. The cell subset or site label here, explained by the study, means: CD45RA+ positively selected. Read as DNA, the sequence is TGCGCCAGCAGCCAATTATTCAGCTCCTACGAGCAGTACTTC. Translated, it reads CASSQLFSSYEQYF.